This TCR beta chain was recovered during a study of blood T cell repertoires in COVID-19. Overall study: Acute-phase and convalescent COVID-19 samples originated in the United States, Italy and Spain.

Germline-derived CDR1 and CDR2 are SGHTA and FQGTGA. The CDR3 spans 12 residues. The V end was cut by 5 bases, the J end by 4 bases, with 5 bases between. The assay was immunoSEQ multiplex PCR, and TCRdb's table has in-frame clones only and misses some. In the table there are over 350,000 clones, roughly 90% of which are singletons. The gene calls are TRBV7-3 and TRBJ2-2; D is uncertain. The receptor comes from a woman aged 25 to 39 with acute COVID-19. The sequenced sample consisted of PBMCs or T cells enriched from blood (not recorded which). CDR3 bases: TGTGCCAGCAGCGTAGTCACCGGGGAGCTGTTTTTT. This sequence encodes CASSVVTGELFF.